The TCR beta chain under discussion was sequenced for a study of CD8+CD57+ T cells in acquired aplastic anemia. Study findings and constraints: The study identified twenty-nine CD8+ CDR3 sequences shared by patients and controls.

Comment on this clonotype: Its specificity is not known.

The use of genomic DNA as template underpinned the TCR beta VDJ and CDR3 profiling. TCRdb independently ran MiXCR on the reads; one entry per CDR3 protein. The sample yields some 42,000 distinct CDR3 sequences, approximately 67% seen once. The CDR3 sequence is 15 residues long. Germline V CDR1 and CDR2: SGHRS, YFSETQ. J was trimmed by 6 bases and V by 2 bases; bases with no gene match: 6. V is TRBV5-1 and J is TRBJ2-7, with 12 nucleotides matching TRBD2. Sequenced input: sorted CD4+, CD8+, or CD8+CD57+ T cells (not recorded which) from PBMCs. The receptor was derived from a human donor in good health, serving as a control. CDR3 sequence reads: CASSFSSGGAGEQYF. CDR3 in DNA: TGCGCCAGCAGCTTCTCTAGCGGGGGGGCCGGCGAGCAGTACTTC.